This T cell receptor (beta chain) was captured in a study of human thymus T cells. Study-wide points: Gene usage (both V and J) appeared biased in thymic and blood repertoires. Related research reported highly overlapping thymic repertoires among unrelated individuals.

Thymus specimens were resections from corrective heart surgery. CDR3 length: 13 residues. V lost 4 bases and J lost 6, with 12 bases in between. Looked up from germline, CDR1 is MGHDK and CDR2 is SYGVNS. A word on this clone: Antigen specificity is unknown.

Repertoires were generated with immunoSEQ multiplex PCR, while TCRdb's copy carries only in-frame clones and drops some. The table lists about 130,000 clones, around 94% of them singletons. The sequence came from a boy younger than two with a congenital heart defect but otherwise immunologically healthy. Sequenced sample: thymus tissue. The chain joins TRBV25-1 to TRBJ1-1; D is ambiguous. The CDR3 reads CASSAKEDPEAFF. The CDR3 nucleotides are TGTGCCAGCAGTGCTAAGGAGGATCCTGAAGCTTTCTTT.